The 11 T cell receptor beta chains below all came from one sample that was sequenced in a study of glioma-infiltrating T cells listed by TCRdb under 2016. The sequencer was an Illumina MiSeq. The iRepertoire nested amplicon-rescue multiplex PCR (arm-PCR) platform was used to amplify TCR alpha and beta CDR3 regions from RNA. Using fastp trimming at Q25 and MiXCR clonotype assembly, TCRdb reanalyzed the public sequencing data and kept in-frame beta chains. Rows with one shared CDR3 protein collapse into an entry with the most common genes and DNA. This sample holds around 44,000 distinct CDR3 sequences; 20% to 25% were observed only once. The top ten hold roughly 7% of the sample. The source material was glioma tissue, nonneoplastic brain tissue, or PBMCs (not recorded which). Source of these receptors: a human donor with low-grade glioma or glioblastoma, undergoing nonglioma brain surgery, or in good health (not recorded which).

As to this clonotype: Because it lacks the conserved phenylalanine or tryptophan at the end, this CDR3 is likely a read error. The DNA of the CDR3 is TGTGCCAGCAGTCCCGTGACAGCCAACTATGGCTACACCCTC. Translation: CASSPVTANYGYTL. The chain has TRBV28 and TRBJ1-2, with a tentative D call TRBD1 (5 bases). This CDR3 has 14 residues. Germline values: CDR1 MDHEN, CDR2 SYDVKM. The V gene lost 5 bases and the J gene lost 2 bases, with 12 bases spanning the gap.

This clonotype was recorded many times. The gene calls are TRBV4-1 and TRBJ1-1; D gene uncertain. V lost 2 bases to trimming and J lost 1 base, with 14 bases between them. Germline values: CDR1 MGHRA, CDR2 YSYEKL. The CDR3 loop spans 16 amino acids. The CDR3: CASSQFQVLRNTEAFF. The CDR3 nucleotides read TGCGCCAGCAGCCAATTTCAGGTTCTCAGGAACACTGAAGCTTTCTTT.

The DNA of the CDR3 is TGTGCCAGCAGCGTGGAGGCAGTCTCCTACAATGAGCAGTTCTTC. Translating gives CASSVEAVSYNEQFF. The rearrangement links TRBV9 to TRBJ2-1, with D maybe TRBD2 (5 bases). The CDR3 has 15 amino acids. Trimming left V 2 bases short and J 0 bases short, with 9 bases between. Per germline, CDR1 SGDLS and CDR2 YYNGEE.

This clonotype occurred many times. This rearrangement joins TRBV5-1 to TRBJ2-3, with D perhaps TRBD1 (5 bases). V was pared by 0 bases and J by 4 bases, with 15 bases between. Germline V gives CDR1 SGHRS, CDR2 YFSETQ. CDR3 length: 16 amino acids. CDR3 sequence: CASSLGGGQVADTQYF. The CDR3 DNA reads as TGCGCCAGCAGCTTGGGGGGCGGCCAAGTCGCAGATACGCAGTATTTT.

Note on this clonotype: With a much larger clone just one base away, this may be a read error. The chain has TRBV7-9 and TRBJ2-3; D is unclear. In germline, CDR1 is SEHNR, CDR2 FQNEAQ (reference sequence). This CDR3 is built from 12 residues. The CDR3 region is CASRGYTDTKYF. CDR3 nucleotides: TGTGCCAGCAGGGGTTATACAGATACGAAGTATTTT.

This clonotype was found many times. The genes are TRBV2 and TRBJ2-3; D not resolved. The CDR3 spans 13 residues. The ends were cut back, 4 bases at V and 8 bases at J, with 13 bases in the middle. Germline-derived CDR1 and CDR2 are SNHLY and FYNNEI. The DNA of the CDR3 is TGTGCCAGCAGTGGAACAGCTTGGGGTACGCAGTATTTT. Protein product: CASSGTAWGTQYF.

This clonotype has a handful of counts. V gene TRBV19 combines with J gene TRBJ2-6; D unresolved. CDR1 is LNHDA and CDR2 is SQIVND in the germline V gene (reference sequence). The V and J ends lost 9 bases and 2 bases respectively, with 5 bases between them. This CDR3 has 12 amino acids. Here the CDR3 DNA reads TGTGCCAGCACGGCTGGGGCCAACGTCCTGACTTTC. Its translation is CASTAGANVLTF.

Worth noting for this clonotype: A read error may explain this, as a much larger clone is one base away. The CDR3 loop reads CASRTGGTDTKYF. In nucleotides, the CDR3 is TGTGCCAGCAGGACAGGGGGCACAGATACGAAGTATTTT. The chain uses TRBV2 and TRBJ2-3, with TRBD1 identical over 10 bases. Germline V CDR1 and CDR2: SNHLY, FYNNEI. CDR3 size: 13 residues.

This clonotype was seen ten or more times. The chain recombines TRBV19 with TRBJ1-2, with TRBD1 identical over 7 bases. The germline CDR1 and CDR2 sequences are LNHDA and SQIVND (reference sequence). The junction had 8 bases not matched to a gene; V was cut back by 9 bases and J by 7 bases. This CDR3 is built from 12 residues. The CDR3 DNA reads as TGTGCCAGCCGACAGGGTGTTTCTGGCTACACCTTC. Residues: CASRQGVSGYTF.

The CDR3 nucleotides read TGTGCCAGCAGCGGTAGACTAGCGACTAGCACAGATACGCAGTATTTT. Its translation is CASSGRLATSTDTQYF. The V and J genes are TRBV3-1 and TRBJ2-3; 8 bases are shared with TRBD2. V was clipped by 5 bases and J by 0 bases; unmatched bases: 7. The V gene's germline CDR1 is LGHDT and CDR2 YNNKEL (reference sequence). The CDR3 is made up of 16 amino acids.

This clonotype was counted many times. The V gene is TRBV7-9, the J gene TRBJ1-1, with 8 bases aligning to TRBD1. CDR1 is SEHNR and CDR2 is FQNEAQ in the germline V gene (reference sequence). The V gene end was trimmed by 4 bases and the J gene end by 4 bases; junction bases not matched to a gene: 2. This CDR3 comprises 13 residues. The CDR3 nucleotides read TGTGCCAGCAGCTCCGACAGGGGCACTGAAGCTTTCTTT. Translated, it gives CASSSDRGTEAFF.